These 31 T cell receptor beta chains originate from one sample sequenced in a study of T cells after yellow fever vaccination. Each CDR3 protein gets one entry after TCRdb re-called the 5' RACE reads with MiXCR. Among about 430,000 distinct CDR3 sequences listed, approximately 18% were seen once. The material sequenced was PBMCs, taken before the yellow fever booster vaccination. Receptors were obtained from a man aged 18-30 years who received the YFV17D yellow fever vaccine.

The chain employs TRBV11-3 and TRBJ2-5; TRBD2 agrees at 13 bases. Germline V gives CDR1 SGHNT, CDR2 YENEEA. V shed 5 bases and J 3 bases; nucleotides not matched to a gene: 6. CDR3 length equals 16 residues. CDR3 sequence: CASSRGGLAGEETQYF. For the CDR3, the DNA is TGTGCCAGCAGCCGGGGCGGACTAGCGGGAGAAGAGACCCAGTACTTC.

The rearrangement uses TRBV2 and TRBJ2-2, with 9 positions matching TRBD2. Germline loops: CDR1 SNHLY, CDR2 FYNNEI. The CDR3 has 15 residues. V dropped 10 bases and J dropped 8; count of bases not matched to a gene: 14. CDR3: CATHARQAGGGELFF. The CDR3 nucleotides read TGTGCCACCCATGCTCGACAGGCGGGAGGGGGGGAGCTGTTTTTT.

The genes are TRBV7-9 and TRBJ1-1; 7 bases agree with TRBD1. The germline CDR1 and CDR2 sequences are SEHNR and FQNEAQ (reference sequence). The junction had 8 bases not matched to a gene; V was cut back by 5 bases and J by 2 bases. The length of the CDR3 is 15 residues. CDR3 nucleotides: TGTGCCAGCAGCCCCTGGACAGGAAGAAACACTGAAGCTTTCTTT. Translating gives CASSPWTGRNTEAFF.

This chain links TRBV7-2 with TRBJ1-2; tentative D call: TRBD1 (5 bases). This CDR3 spans 13 amino acids. Germline assignment: CDR1 SGHTA and CDR2 FQGNSA. V was clipped by 5 bases and J by 5 bases, with 12 bases between them. Written as DNA, the CDR3 is TGTGCCAGCAGCCGAAATGGGGGGTATGGCTACACCTTC. Translation gives CASSRNGGYGYTF.

This clonotype was seen a handful of times. The chain uses TRBV4-1 and TRBJ1-4; TRBD1 aligns across 7 bases. CDR1 and CDR2 (germline): MGHRA, YSYEKL. CDR3 length equals 16 residues. V was clipped by 1 base and J by 5 bases; unmatched bases: 7. The CDR3 DNA reads as TGCGCCAGCAGCCAAGCCTCCGGGACAGAAAATGAAAAACTGTTTTTT. The encoded protein is CASSQASGTENEKLFF.

Written as DNA, the CDR3 is TGCGCCAGCAGCGGGGGACAGGGCACAGATACGCAGTATTTT. It translates to CASSGGQGTDTQYF. The gene calls are TRBV5-1 and TRBJ2-3; 8 bases fit TRBD1. Germline CDR1 and CDR2: SGHRS and YFSETQ. The CDR3 has 14 residues. Trimming removed 4 bases from V and 1 base from J; junction bases left unmatched: 2.

The chain uses TRBV7-9 and TRBJ2-2; unclear D gene. The V end lost 3 bases, the J end lost 0 bases, and 11 bases lay between the germline ends. CDR1 and CDR2 (germline): SEHNR, FQNEAQ (reference sequence). The CDR3 sequence is 16 residues long. The chain's CDR3 is CASSFGRQANTGELFF. For the CDR3, the DNA is TGTGCCAGCAGCTTCGGGCGGCAGGCGAACACCGGGGAGCTGTTTTTT. Full variable domain (remainder filled in from reference TRBV7-9 and TRBJ2-2): DTGVSQNPRHKITKRGQNVTFRCDPISEHNRLYWYRQTLGQGPEFLTYFQNEAQLEKSRLLSDRFSAERPKGSFSTLEIQRTEQGDSAMYLCASSFGRQANTGELFFGEGSRLTVL.

This clonotype was picked up many times. The chain combines TRBV28 with TRBJ2-7; TRBD1 might be the D (5 bases). The CDR3 has 15 amino acids. The V end lost 5 bases, the J end lost 5 bases, and 19 bases lay between the germline ends. CDR1 and CDR2 (germline): MDHEN, SYDVKM. CDR3 in amino acids: CASSLGAAGIDEQYF. The CDR3 nucleotides read TGTGCCAGCAGTCTTGGGGCGGCAGGGATCGACGAGCAGTACTTC.

The chain has TRBV7-2 and TRBJ2-6; D uncertain. Germline V gene sequence: CDR1 SGHTA, CDR2 FQGNSA. V lost 5 bases and J 0 bases, leaving 11 bases between the germline ends. The CDR3 runs to 16 residues. CDR3 in DNA: TGTGCCAGCAGCCAGCAGGTGAACTCTGGGGCCAACGTCCTGACTTTC. It encodes CASSQQVNSGANVLTF.

This chain joins TRBV30 and TRBJ2-3; 9 positions agree with TRBD1. With 5 bases clipped from V and 0 bases from J, the junction kept 6 bases outside the gene matches. There are 15 residues in the CDR3. Germline loops: CDR1 GTSNPN, CDR2 SVGIG (reference sequence). Here the CDR3 DNA reads TGTGCCTGGGTACAGGGGGCGTCTAGCACAGATACGCAGTATTTT. This gives the protein CAWVQGASSTDTQYF.

This clonotype came up a few times. The chain has TRBV5-1 and TRBJ2-5; D call uncertain. CDR1 and CDR2 from the germline V gene are SGHRS and YFSETQ. Deletions cut 4 bases from V and 0 bases from J, with 13 bases between. The CDR3 has 15 amino acids. Here the CDR3 DNA reads TGCGCCAGCAGCCGGAATCCGCGGTACCAAGAGACCCAGTACTTC. Translating gives CASSRNPRYQETQYF.

The V gene is TRBV14, the J gene TRBJ1-1; possible D gene TRBD1, 5 bases. Germline assignment: CDR1 SGHDN and CDR2 FVKESK. This CDR3 comprises 16 residues. V lost 0 bases and J 8 bases, leaving 19 bases between the germline ends. This CDR3 is CASSQERYIDSAEAFF. The CDR3 DNA sequence: TGTGCCAGCAGCCAAGAGCGTTACATCGACAGTGCGGAAGCTTTCTTT. Filled out from reference TRBV14 and TRBJ1-1, the complete variable domain reads EAGVTQFPSHSVIEKGQTVTLRCDPISGHDNLYWYRRVMGKEIKFLLHFVKESKQDESGMPNNRFLAERTGGTYSTLKVQPAELEDSGVYFCASSQERYIDSAEAFFGQGTRLTVV.

The chain uses TRBV29-1 and TRBJ2-7; D ambiguous. Germline CDR1 reads SQVTM; CDR2 reads ANQGSEA. The CDR3 consists of 12 residues. The V gene lost 5 bases and the J gene lost 2 bases, with 10 bases spanning the gap. CDR3 sequence reads: CSVSGSPYEQYF. In nucleotides, the CDR3 is TGCAGCGTTAGTGGCAGTCCCTACGAGCAGTACTTC.

The chain has TRBV20-1 and TRBJ2-1; D uncertain. The CDR3 runs 12 residues. V gave up 2 bases and J gave up 1 base, with 3 bases separating them. CDR1 DFQATT and CDR2 SNEGSKA come from the germline V gene (reference sequence). CDR3 sequence reads: CSARLSYNEQFF. In DNA, the CDR3 is TGCAGTGCTAGACTTTCCTACAATGAGCAGTTCTTC.

This clonotype showed up just a few times. CDR3 DNA: TGCAGCGTTGAGGTTTCAGGGCTTCAAGAGACCCAGTACTTC. Translating it yields CSVEVSGLQETQYF. The rearrangement links TRBV29-1 to TRBJ2-5; possible D gene TRBD1, 5 bases. V was clipped by 3 bases and J by 2 bases, with 13 bases between them. The CDR3 is made up of 14 amino acids. Per germline, CDR1 SQVTM and CDR2 ANQGSEA.

This clonotype showed up just a few times. This chain joins TRBV27 and TRBJ2-7; 11 bases agree with TRBD2. The V and J ends lost 5 bases and 5 bases, in that order; junction bases with no gene match: 8. Germline-derived CDR1 and CDR2 are MNHEY and SMNVEV (reference sequence). The CDR3 is 15 amino acids. Here the CDR3 DNA reads TGTGCCAGCAGTCCCTTGGGACTAGCGGCCCACGAGCAGTACGTC. It encodes CASSPLGLAAHEQYV.

The rearrangement uses TRBV28 and TRBJ2-6, with TRBD1 identical over 7 bases. V dropped 6 bases and J dropped 0; count of bases not matched to a gene: 5. Germline V lookup: CDR1 MDHEN, CDR2 SYDVKM. The CDR3 runs 16 residues. CDR3 nucleotide sequence: TGTGCCAGCAGGCGGACAGGAACCTCTGGGGCCAACGTCCTGACTTTC. It encodes CASRRTGTSGANVLTF.

This clonotype was counted only a few times. This chain links TRBV5-6 with TRBJ1-5; D remains ambiguous. V lost 1 base, J lost 6 bases, and 11 bases lay in between. Germline V gene lookup returns CDR1 SGHDT and CDR2 YYEEEE. The length of the CDR3 is 14 residues. The CDR3 DNA reads TGTGCCAGCAGCTTGTCTAATTCTCTTCAGCCCCAGCATTTT. Its protein is CASSLSNSLQPQHF. The whole variable domain, filled in from reference TRBV5-6 and TRBJ1-5, reads DAGVTQSPTHLIKTRGQQVTLRCSPKSGHDTVSWYQQALGQGPQFIFQYYEEEERQRGNFPDRFSGHQFPNYSSELNVNALLLGDSALYLCASSLSNSLQPQHFGDGTRLSIL.

In its sample, this clonotype was seen many times. V usage is TRBV7-2 and J usage is TRBJ2-2; no definite D call. CDR1 is SGHTA and CDR2 is FQGNSA in the germline V gene. The CDR3 is 12 amino acids. V was trimmed by 5 bases and J by 3 bases, leaving 4 bases between them. The CDR3 sequence is CASSLYTGELFF. Written as DNA, the CDR3 is TGTGCCAGCAGCCTATACACCGGGGAGCTGTTTTTT. The entire variable domain, with the rest obtained from reference TRBV7-2 and TRBJ2-2, is as follows: GAGVSQSPSNKVTEKGKDVELRCDPISGHTALYWYRQSLGQGLEFLIYFQGNSAPDKSGLPSDRFSAERTGGSVSTLTIQRTQQEDSAVYLCASSLYTGELFFGEGSRLTVL.

This clonotype was counted between two and nine times. This chain uses TRBV5-5 with TRBJ1-3; 8 bases map to TRBD1. CDR1 is SGHKS, CDR2 YYEKEE, per germline (reference sequence). CDR3 size: 16 residues. The V and J ends lost 3 bases and 3 bases, in that order; junction bases with no gene match: 8. CDR3 protein: CASSSRGLGYGNTIYF. CDR3 nucleotide sequence: TGTGCCAGCAGCTCCAGGGGGCTTGGGTATGGAAACACCATATATTTT.

The chain is built from TRBV21-1 and TRBJ1-2; TRBD1, the table's D call, lacks a check against the DNA. TRBV21-1 is flagged as a pseudogene. This CDR3 is 16 amino acids long. The DNA for the CDR3 is TGTGCCAGCAGCAAAGCGGGCCCAGGGGGCGTTCATGGCTACACCTTC. It yields the protein CASSKAGPGGVHGYTF.

The sample holds a few counts of this clonotype. The V call is TRBV7-9, the J call TRBJ2-4, with 7 bases aligning to TRBD1. The germline V gene has CDR1 SEHNR and CDR2 FQNEAQ (reference sequence). The V and J ends lost 7 bases and 0 bases, in that order; junction bases with no gene match: 18. This CDR3 has 19 amino acids. The CDR3 loop reads CASTPAGTVDLLAKNIQYF. As DNA, the CDR3 is TGTGCCAGCACCCCTGCCGGGACAGTGGACCTCCTAGCCAAAAACATTCAGTACTTC.

The chain combines TRBV5-6 with TRBJ1-2, with a possible D match to TRBD1 (6 bases). The length of the CDR3 is 12 residues. V shed 4 bases and J shed 7 bases, with 11 bases lying between them. Germline loops: CDR1 SGHDT, CDR2 YYEEEE. The CDR3 region is CASSPGGSGYTF. The CDR3 DNA is TGTGCCAGCAGCCCGGGGGGCAGTGGCTACACCTTC. The full variable domain, rest sourced from reference TRBV5-6 and TRBJ1-2, is DAGVTQSPTHLIKTRGQQVTLRCSPKSGHDTVSWYQQALGQGPQFIFQYYEEEERQRGNFPDRFSGHQFPNYSSELNVNALLLGDSALYLCASSPGGSGYTFGSGTRLTVV.

There are a few counts of this clonotype. CDR3 residues: CASSETGDEKLFF. The CDR3 DNA reads TGTGCCAGCAGTGAGACAGGGGATGAAAAACTGTTTTTT. The chain uses TRBV6-5 and TRBJ1-4; 8 bases line up with TRBD1. This CDR3 comprises 13 residues. Per germline, CDR1 MNHEY and CDR2 SVGAGI. V shed 5 bases and J 6 bases; nucleotides not matched to a gene: 2.

The chain has TRBV6-6 and TRBJ2-7; TRBD2 aligns across 9 bases. Unmatched junction bases numbered 11, after V lost 7 bases and J lost 7 bases. The CDR3 length is 14 residues. Looked up from germline, CDR1 is MNHNY and CDR2 is SVGAGI (reference sequence). The CDR3 region is CASTERSGGMEQYF. CDR3 sequence (DNA): TGTGCCAGCACCGAACGTAGCGGGGGAATGGAGCAGTACTTC.

The chain couples TRBV7-2 to TRBJ2-1; D not resolved. CDR3 size: 14 residues. CDR1 and CDR2 from the germline V gene are SGHTA and FQGNSA. The V end was cut by 0 bases, the J end by 5 bases, with 8 bases between. The CDR3 loop reads CASSLAWRNNEQFF. The CDR3 region has the DNA TGTGCCAGCAGCTTAGCGTGGCGAAACAATGAGCAGTTCTTC.

This sequence joins TRBV5-1 and TRBJ2-5; no clear D gene. V lost 3 bases and J lost 1, with 10 bases in between. Germline V gene lookup returns CDR1 SGHRS and CDR2 YFSETQ. This CDR3 comprises 14 residues. CDR3 DNA sequence: TGCGCCAGCAGCTGGAACGGAATCCAAGAGACCCAGTACTTC. Protein product: CASSWNGIQETQYF.

This chain joins TRBV4-1 and TRBJ2-7; perhaps TRBD1 as D (7 bases). Germline V lookup: CDR1 MGHRA, CDR2 YSYEKL. V was pared by 1 base and J by 6 bases, with 28 bases between. The CDR3 length is 19 residues. CDR3 region: CASSQVGGTAPFGRGEQYV. The CDR3 nucleotides are TGCGCCAGCAGCCAAGTCGGCGGGACAGCTCCCTTCGGGCGCGGCGAGCAGTACGTC.

V usage is TRBV5-1 and J usage is TRBJ2-5, with unresolved D. The V end lost 0 bases, the J end lost 4 bases, and 10 bases lay between the germline ends. The CDR3 length is 14 residues. Germline CDR1 and CDR2: SGHRS and YFSETQ. CDR3 in amino acids: CASSLVGKGETQYF. CDR3 nucleotide sequence: TGCGCCAGCAGCTTGGTTGGGAAGGGAGAGACCCAGTACTTC.

This clonotype was seen a few times. The chain combines TRBV7-8 with TRBJ2-1; maybe TRBD2 (5 bases). The V and J ends lost 5 bases and 8 bases respectively, with 16 bases between them. The CDR3 has 14 amino acids. Germline V gene sequence: CDR1 SGHVS, CDR2 FQNEAQ. CDR3 sequence: CASSPWTVAHEQFF. CDR3 bases: TGTGCCAGCAGCCCCTGGACTGTAGCTCATGAGCAGTTCTTC.

This chain connects TRBV20-1 to TRBJ2-7, with TRBD1 matching over 10 bases. CDR3 length equals 11 residues. The junction had 6 bases not matched to a gene; V was cut back by 3 bases and J by 13 bases. Germline V gives CDR1 DFQATT, CDR2 SNEGSKA (reference sequence). CDR3 sequence (DNA): TGCAGTGCTAGGGGGGACAGGGGTCCATACTTC. It translates to CSARGDRGPYF.